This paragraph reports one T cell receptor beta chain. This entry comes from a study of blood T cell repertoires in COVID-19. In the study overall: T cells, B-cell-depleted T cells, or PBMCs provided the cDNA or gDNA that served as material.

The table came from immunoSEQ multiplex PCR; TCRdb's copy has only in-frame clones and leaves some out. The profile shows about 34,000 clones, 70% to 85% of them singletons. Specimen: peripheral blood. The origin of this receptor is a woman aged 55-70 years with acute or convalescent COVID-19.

CDR3 in DNA: TGTGCCAGCAGCCCATGGACAGGGGAAACCGGGGAGCTGTTTTTT. Translating gives CASSPWTGETGELFF. The chain is built from TRBV7-9 and TRBJ2-2; 9 positions match TRBD1. The ends lost 5 bases at V and 5 bases at J; junction bases unmatched: 6. The CDR3 totals 15 residues. Germline CDR1 is SEHNR and CDR2 is FQNEAQ (reference sequence).